The 22 T cell receptor beta chains presented below share a single source sample, sequenced in a study of CD8 T cells in ankylosing spondylitis (dated by TCRdb to about 2017). The library relied on 5' RACE. Data came from an Illumina HiSeq 2500. The public reads were quality trimmed at Q25 with fastp and then assembled into clones with MiXCR by TCRdb, keeping productive beta chains. Rows matching on CDR3 protein sequence are summarized as one entry with the most common DNA and genes. This sample has approximately 260,000 distinct CDR3 sequences in its table, and 7.5% to 9% of those were observed once. The leading ten clones occupy about 6.5% of the sample. The sample was blood, either unsorted or a sorted T cell fraction (not recorded which). The origin of the receptors is a male donor with ankylosing spondylitis or in good health (not recorded which).

This clonotype was seen a handful of times. This chain connects TRBV7-2 to TRBJ2-1, with 7 positions matching TRBD1. The CDR3 totals 12 residues. The V and J ends lost 0 bases and 12 bases, in that order; junction bases with no gene match: 2. Germline V lookup: CDR1 SGHTA, CDR2 FQGNSA. In nucleotides, the CDR3 is TGTGCCAGCAGCTTAGCGGCAGGGGGGCAGTTCTTC. It encodes CASSLAAGGQFF. Variable domain in full (rest from reference TRBV7-2 and TRBJ2-1): GAGVSQSPSNKVTEKGKDVELRCDPISGHTALYWYRQSLGQGLEFLIYFQGNSAPDKSGLPSDRFSAERTGGSVSTLTIQRTQQEDSAVYLCASSLAAGGQFFGPGTRLTVL.

This clonotype has a count of ten or more. The chain couples TRBV3-1 to TRBJ2-5; TRBD2 is a possible D gene (5 bases). From germline, CDR1 is LGHDT and CDR2 YNNKEL (reference sequence). The CDR3 runs to 13 residues. Trimming cost V 10 bases and J 4 bases, with 16 bases left between them. This chain's CDR3 is CAIGGTSGETQYF. CDR3 in DNA: TGTGCCATCGGAGGTACCTCGGGAGAGACCCAGTACTTC.

This clonotype was seen repeatedly, ten times or more. V is TRBV20-1 and J is TRBJ1-1; D is undetermined. This CDR3 region has 13 residues. Trimming removed 7 bases from V and 4 bases from J, with 16 bases in between. Germline CDR1 is DFQATT and CDR2 is SNEGSKA (reference sequence). The CDR3 loop reads CSGSAADGTEAFF. CDR3 coding DNA: TGCAGTGGATCGGCTGCGGATGGCACTGAAGCTTTCTTT.

This clonotype was found many times. V usage is TRBV6-1 and J usage is TRBJ2-5; no reliable D call. This CDR3 contains 13 residues. From germline, CDR1 is MNHNS and CDR2 SASEGT. V lost 1 base to trimming and J lost 1 base, with 4 bases between them. This CDR3 is CASSEVGQETQYF. Here the CDR3 DNA reads TGTGCCAGCAGTGAAGTGGGCCAAGAGACCCAGTACTTC.

This clonotype came up many times. The rearrangement joins TRBV10-2 to TRBJ1-1; D ambiguous. The V and J ends lost 6 bases and 1 base respectively, with 12 bases between them. Per the germline V gene, CDR1 is WSHSY and CDR2 is SAAADI. There are 14 residues in the CDR3. As DNA, the CDR3 is TGCGCCAGCAGGGCCGTAAGAGGGAACACTGAAGCTTTCTTT. It specifies CASRAVRGNTEAFF.

This clonotype came up a few times. J is TRBJ2-2 and V is TRBV7-2, with D unresolved. Germline V gives CDR1 SGHTA, CDR2 FQGNSA. Trimming shortened V by 5 bases and J by 6 bases, and 7 bases separated the two germline ends. CDR3 length equals 12 residues. CDR3 DNA sequence: TGTGCCAGCAGCCCTATGGCCGGGGAGCTGTTTTTT. This sequence encodes CASSPMAGELFF.

The gene calls are TRBV28 and TRBJ2-7, with TRBD2 matching 10 bases. V shed 1 base, J shed 2 bases, and the junction held 2 bases outside the gene matches. Germline CDR1 MDHEN, CDR2 SYDVKM. The CDR3 is made up of 15 amino acids. In nucleotides, the CDR3 is TGTGCCAGCAGTTTATACACTAGCGGGACCTACGAGCAGTACTTC. Residues: CASSLYTSGTYEQYF.

The genes are TRBV24-1 and TRBJ2-1; 7 nucleotides align to TRBD1. Germline V gene lookup returns CDR1 KGHDR and CDR2 SFDVKD. The CDR3 extends over 13 amino acids. Trimming cost V 7 bases and J 1 base; bases outside gene matches: 0. CDR3 amino acids: CATRDRSYNEQFF. CDR3 sequence (DNA): TGTGCCACCAGGGACAGGTCCTACAATGAGCAGTTCTTC.

Ten or more counts support this clonotype. The chain has TRBV4-3 and TRBJ1-5; 8 positions agree with TRBD1. CDR3 length: 13 amino acids. V was pared by 3 bases and J by 7 bases, with 2 bases of the junction left unmatched. Germline lookup yields CDR1 LGHNA and CDR2 YSLEER. For the CDR3, the DNA is TGCGCCAGCAGCCATGGACAGGGACAGCCCCAGCATTTT. This encodes CASSHGQGQPQHF.

This clonotype was seen at least ten times. The chain couples TRBV5-1 to TRBJ2-2; a weak D match, TRBD1 (5 bases). The CDR3 loop spans 14 amino acids. In germline, CDR1 is SGHRS, CDR2 YFSETQ. V was clipped by 7 bases and J by 2 bases, with 12 bases between them. The CDR3 spells CASAQTANTGELFF. CDR3 coding DNA: TGCGCCAGCGCCCAGACAGCTAACACCGGGGAGCTGTTTTTT.

This clonotype was detected a few times. The chain has TRBV5-1 and TRBJ2-5; a weak D match, TRBD2 (5 bases). V lost 4 bases, J lost 5 bases, and 15 bases lay in between. Per the germline V gene, CDR1 is SGHRS and CDR2 is YFSETQ. The CDR3 covers 14 residues. The chain's CDR3 is CASSRGGAVETQYF. The CDR3 nucleotides read TGCGCCAGCAGCCGTGGCGGAGCGGTGGAGACCCAGTACTTC. Looking up the rest from reference TRBV5-1 and TRBJ2-5 gives the full variable domain: KAGVTQTPRYLIKTRGQQVTLSCSPISGHRSVSWYQQTPGQGLQFLFEYFSETQRNKGNFPGRFSGRQFSNSRSEMNVSTLELGDSALYLCASSRGGAVETQYFGPGTRLLVL.

This clonotype was picked up many times. The chain employs TRBV20-1 and TRBJ2-5, with a tentative D call TRBD2 (5 bases). This CDR3 spans 13 amino acids. Germline-derived CDR1 and CDR2 are DFQATT and SNEGSKA (reference sequence). V lost 0 bases and J 5 bases, leaving 10 bases between the germline ends. For the CDR3, the DNA is TGCAGTGCTAGAGAACCGGGGATGGAGACCCAGTACTTC. It specifies CSAREPGMETQYF.

The rearrangement joins TRBV10-3 to TRBJ1-1; tentative D call: TRBD1 (6 bases). Germline assignment: CDR1 ENHRY and CDR2 SYGVKD. Trimming took off 5 bases at V and 3 bases at J, with 19 bases between the two ends. The CDR3 has 16 residues. CDR3 protein: CAISKPTSGADTEAFF. DNA for the CDR3: TGTGCCATCAGTAAACCCACGTCAGGGGCGGACACTGAAGCTTTCTTT.

This clonotype was detected ten times or more. V gene TRBV20-1 combines with J gene TRBJ1-1; D is undetermined. Per the germline V gene, CDR1 is DFQATT and CDR2 is SNEGSKA (reference sequence). Trimming removed 0 bases at V and 0 bases at J, with 8 bases between. The CDR3 sequence is 14 residues long. The DNA of the CDR3 is TGCAGTGCTAGAGAGGCAGGAGTGAACACTGAAGCTTTCTTT. Its protein product is CSAREAGVNTEAFF.

The chain employs TRBV30 and TRBJ1-4; 8 positions agree with TRBD1. Germline-derived CDR1 and CDR2 are GTSNPN and SVGIG (reference sequence). V lost 3 bases, J lost 8 bases, and 8 bases stayed unmatched. CDR3 length: 14 residues. CDR3 nucleotide sequence: TGTGCCTGGAGCGCCGGGACAGGAAACGAAAAACTGTTTTTT. This gives the protein CAWSAGTGNEKLFF.

The J gene is TRBJ1-5, the V gene TRBV27; D gene unclear. Germline CDR1 reads MNHEY; CDR2 reads SMNVEV (reference sequence). This CDR3 has 12 residues. Between the trimmed V and J ends, which lost 8 bases and 0 bases, there was a span of 5 bases. Written as DNA, the CDR3 is TGTGCCAGCGGGGTTAGCAATCAGCCCCAGCATTTT. This encodes CASGVSNQPQHF.

The chain couples TRBV7-2 to TRBJ2-3; 7 bases fit TRBD2. The CDR3 extends over 16 amino acids. In germline, CDR1 is SGHTA, CDR2 FQGNSA. With V trimmed by 5 bases and J by 1 base, 9 bases remained unmatched. The CDR3 loop reads CASSRKRGLGTDTQYF. The CDR3 DNA sequence: TGTGCCAGCAGCAGAAAGCGGGGACTCGGCACAGATACGCAGTATTTT. Variable domain in full (rest from reference TRBV7-2 and TRBJ2-3): GAGVSQSPSNKVTEKGKDVELRCDPISGHTALYWYRQSLGQGLEFLIYFQGNSAPDKSGLPSDRFSAERTGGSVSTLTIQRTQQEDSAVYLCASSRKRGLGTDTQYFGPGTRLTVL.

Many counts were recorded for this clonotype. The genes are TRBV11-2 and TRBJ2-7, with D maybe TRBD2 (5 bases). V shed 2 bases and J shed 0 bases, with 17 bases lying between them. CDR1 SGHAT and CDR2 FQNNGV come from the germline V gene. CDR3 length: 17 amino acids. The CDR3 DNA reads TGTGCCAGCAGCTTACCCCGGGCTCGCGGACTCTCCTACGAGCAGTACTTC. Protein: CASSLPRARGLSYEQYF. The full variable domain, rest sourced from reference TRBV11-2 and TRBJ2-7, is EAGVAQSPRYKIIEKRQSVAFWCNPISGHATLYWYQQILGQGPKLLIQFQNNGVVDDSQLPKDRFSAERLKGVDSTLKIQPAKLEDSAVYLCASSLPRARGLSYEQYFGPGTRLTVT.

This clonotype was seen once. The chain has TRBV5-6 and TRBJ2-3; TRBD1 aligns across 9 bases. The CDR3 extends over 17 amino acids. Per the germline V gene, CDR1 is SGHDT and CDR2 is YYEEEE. Germline trimming cut 2 bases from V and 0 bases from J; bases unmatched to any gene: 7. The CDR3 DNA reads TGTGCCAGCAGCTTTTTACAGGGGGCAGAAAGCACAGATACGCAGTATTTT. Protein: CASSFLQGAESTDTQYF.

This clonotype was counted at least ten times. The chain couples TRBV15 to TRBJ2-1; no reliable D call. V was shortened by 0 bases and J by 15 bases, with 12 bases between the two germline ends. Germline assignment: CDR1 LNHNV and CDR2 YYDKDF (reference sequence). This CDR3 is built from 12 residues. The CDR3 sequence: CATSREGFSTFF. CDR3 sequence (DNA): TGTGCCACCAGCAGAGAAGGCTTCTCTACGTTCTTC. The full variable domain, in which reference TRBV15 and TRBJ2-1 provide the parts outside the CDR3, is DAMVIQNPRYQVTQFGKPVTLSCSQTLNHNVMYWYQQKSSQAPKLLFHYYDKDFNNEADTPDNFQSRRPNTSFCFLDIRSPGLGDTAMYLCATSREGFSTFFGPGTRLTVL.

Many counts were recorded for this clonotype. V is TRBV20-1 and J is TRBJ1-2; maybe TRBD1 (6 bases). Between the trimmed V and J ends, which lost 1 base and 8 bases, there was a span of 17 bases. The CDR3 length is 14 residues. Per germline, CDR1 DFQATT and CDR2 SNEGSKA (reference sequence). In nucleotides, the CDR3 is TGCAGTGCTAGAGGATACAGGGAAATCGGCGGCTACACCTTC. Translating it yields CSARGYREIGGYTF.

In its sample, this clonotype was seen many times. The V and J genes are TRBV11-3 and TRBJ2-1; TRBD2 might be the D (6 bases). Per the germline V gene, CDR1 is SGHNT and CDR2 is YENEEA. There are 16 residues in the CDR3. The V end was cut by 2 bases, the J end by 0 bases, with 11 bases between. The CDR3 is CASSLSAGYSYNEQFF. CDR3 in DNA: TGTGCCAGCAGCTTATCGGCGGGGTACTCCTACAATGAGCAGTTCTTC.